This record covers a single TCR beta chain. Its antigen is not identified. Only in-frame clones appear in the TCRdb table, and some are missing; sequencing was by immunoSEQ multiplex PCR. The sample gives a few hundred thousand clones, under 80% of which show up once; under 13% is in the top ten. The record originates from a study of shared clonotypes between healthy human individuals. On the study more broadly: Three plates each covered CD4 naive and memory; CD8 naive two, CD8 memory one. Whole-study results and caveats: Several donors held about 4.6% of naive CD4 clonotypes in common.

CD4+ cells yielded CD45RA+ naive and CD45RA-negative memory subsets. The J segment lost 7 bases and the V segment lost 7 bases, leaving 11 bases of the junction unmatched. CDR1 SGHRS and CDR2 YFSETQ come from the germline V gene. The CDR3 is 15 amino acids. This sequence joins TRBV5-1 and TRBJ2-1; 10 nucleotides match TRBD1. The sequence derives from a young man in good health. The sequenced sample consisted of memory CD4+ T cells sorted from blood. Subset defined: CD45RA-negative fraction. CDR3 in DNA: TGCGCCAGCGCTTTAGGGACAGGGGTTTTGAATGAGCAGTTCTTC. Its translation is CASALGTGVLNEQFF.